This T cell receptor beta chain was captured in a study of shared clonotypes between healthy human individuals (TCRdb year 2020). Some background on the complete study: A couple of women and three men aged 18 to 49 years were included in the cohort. Each donor's leukapheresis produced roughly between roughly 0.85 and 10 billion PBMCs. The study deeply sequenced blood TCR repertoires of roughly five healthy adults to estimate repertoire size and the extent of clonotype sharing between individuals. Libraries were prepared and TCR repertoires were sequenced by different laboratories using diverse techniques, in order to increase sequencing depth and limit assay-specific biases.

Using the deep immunoSEQ assay, multiplex PCR amplified TCR CDR3 regions from genomic DNA. Extracted genomic DNA from each cell subset was distributed evenly across all wells of several immunoSEQ 96-well plates, and each plate was treated as a replicate. For unsorted PBMC, 250 to 300 ng genomic DNA, equal to roughly 32,000 T cell genomes, was loaded into each replicate PCR. Ten immunoSEQ deep assay plates were used to sequence unsorted PBMC genomic DNA. Purified libraries were measured with a Qubit 3.0 fluorometer, size-checked on a Bioanalyzer 2100, and measured again with the KAPA Library Quantification kit. Every immunoSEQ 96-well plate was sequenced on a separate single-read 150-cycle Illumina NextSeq 550 flow cell. On the study's bioinformatics: Because the immunoSEQ output held only junctional sequences and lacked quality scores, the filtering could not match the filtering applied to full-length reads. To assign V/J genes and CDR3, sequences were annotated using PyIR, a Python wrapper for IgBLAST v1.9, with IMGT germline references. Reads were removed for weak V/J assignments (E-value above 1e-6), missing CDR3, stop codons, out-of-frame junctions, or ambiguous translated residues. V3J clonotypes were defined by identical inferred V gene, J gene, and CDR3 amino acid sequence. The percentage overlap between two repertoires was calculated by dividing the number of shared unique clonotypes by the size of the smaller repertoire. Richness of each repertoire was evaluated using RTK rarefaction, the Chao1 estimator, and Recon v2.1 estimates of unobserved clonotypes. Sourced from immuneACCESS, this table was stored by TCRdb with only in-frame sequences that have V and J called. A share of the clones is absent; for the studies checked, an unresolved V gene accounts for under half, and the remainder has no known explanation. V, J and clone size reflect that table, while D and trimming were determined from the DNA. The sample table lists approximately 500,000 clones, around 73% of them with a count of one. The leading ten clones occupy about 12% of the sample.

The paper's findings and limits, for the study overall: Pairwise subsampling led to the expectation that sequencing depth would affect the degree of clonotype sharing among donors. Sampling was restricted to blood, and TCR repertoires in tissue are likely to differ from TCR repertoires in blood. Because the study included a small number of donors, the genetic and exposure-history diversity represented was limited.

The donors were healthy, HIV-negative adults with no recently reported acute infections or vaccinations. Only Caucasian adults living in Nashville, Tennessee, USA were represented among the donors. For unsorted samples, roughly 81 million PBMCs were counted and genomic DNA was extracted with the QIAamp DNA Blood Mini kit. Blood was collected by leukapheresis, and PBMCs were isolated by Ficoll-Histopaque density gradient centrifugation and then cryopreserved in liquid nitrogen vapor phase. The CDR3 spans 17 residues, from the cysteine through the phenylalanine. The kept DNA is CDR3 alone, 51 bases in frame from the first base. The V and J ends are trimmed by 0 bases and 3 bases, leaving 18 bases between them. CDR1 SGDLS and CDR2 YYNGEE are derived from the germline V gene. About this clone itself: It has no known antigen specificity. Per-nucleotide qualities are absent, and no much larger clonotype sits a single base away.

The sequence joins TRBV9 to TRBJ2-5; the D segment cannot be called with confidence. The sample taken for sequencing was PBMCs. This TCR came from a woman in her thirties or forties in good health. Some clones in this sample may be carry-over from other donors' samples. The DNA sequence is given as TGTGCCAGCAGCGTAGAAATTTCACGCGAACGAAAAGAGACCCAGTACTTC. It codes for CASSVEISRERKETQYF.